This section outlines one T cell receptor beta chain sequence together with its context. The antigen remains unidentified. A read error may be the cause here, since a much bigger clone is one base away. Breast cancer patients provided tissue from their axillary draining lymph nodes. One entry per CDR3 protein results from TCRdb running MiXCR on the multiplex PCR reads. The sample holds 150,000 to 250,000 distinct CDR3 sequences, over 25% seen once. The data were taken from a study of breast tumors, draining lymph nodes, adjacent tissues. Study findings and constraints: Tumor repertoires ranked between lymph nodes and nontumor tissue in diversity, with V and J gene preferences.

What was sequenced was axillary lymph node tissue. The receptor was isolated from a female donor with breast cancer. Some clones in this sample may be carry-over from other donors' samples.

CDR3 sequence: CASSYSQDEQFF. CDR3 DNA: TGTGCCAGCAGTTACTCGCAGGACGAGCAGTTCTTC. The rearrangement links TRBV2 to TRBJ2-1; D call uncertain. V was shortened by 5 bases and J by 10 bases, with 12 bases between the two germline ends. The CDR3 length is 12 residues. Germline CDR1 is SNHLY and CDR2 is FYNNEI.